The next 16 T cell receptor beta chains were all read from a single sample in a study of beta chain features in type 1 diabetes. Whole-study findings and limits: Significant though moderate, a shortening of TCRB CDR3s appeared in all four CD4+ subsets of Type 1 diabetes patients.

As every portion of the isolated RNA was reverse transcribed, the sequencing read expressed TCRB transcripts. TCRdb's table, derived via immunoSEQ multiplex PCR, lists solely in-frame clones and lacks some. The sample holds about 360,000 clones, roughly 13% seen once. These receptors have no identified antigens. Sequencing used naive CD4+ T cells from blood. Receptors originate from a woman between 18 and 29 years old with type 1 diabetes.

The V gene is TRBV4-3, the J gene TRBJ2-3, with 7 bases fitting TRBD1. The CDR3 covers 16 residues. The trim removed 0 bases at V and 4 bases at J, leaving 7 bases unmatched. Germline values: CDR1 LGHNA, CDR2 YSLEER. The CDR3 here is CASSQDSRGFPDTQYF. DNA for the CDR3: TGCGCCAGCAGCCAAGATAGCAGGGGGTTCCCAGATACGCAGTATTTT.

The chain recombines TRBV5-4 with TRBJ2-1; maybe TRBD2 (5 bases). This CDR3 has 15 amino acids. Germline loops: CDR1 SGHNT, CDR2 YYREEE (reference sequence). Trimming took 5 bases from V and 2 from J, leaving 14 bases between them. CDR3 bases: TGTGCCAGCAGGCCGGGGATGACTACCTACAATGAGCAGTTCTTC. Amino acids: CASRPGMTTYNEQFF.

As DNA, the CDR3 is TGCGCCAGCAGCGAGACGGGGACAGGAAAGACCCAGTACTTC. It is translated as CASSETGTGKTQYF. The chain uses TRBV5-1 and TRBJ2-5, with TRBD1 matching 8 bases. Looked up from germline, CDR1 is SGHRS and CDR2 is YFSETQ. The CDR3 runs to 14 residues. V shed 4 bases, J shed 6 bases, and the junction held 8 bases outside the gene matches.

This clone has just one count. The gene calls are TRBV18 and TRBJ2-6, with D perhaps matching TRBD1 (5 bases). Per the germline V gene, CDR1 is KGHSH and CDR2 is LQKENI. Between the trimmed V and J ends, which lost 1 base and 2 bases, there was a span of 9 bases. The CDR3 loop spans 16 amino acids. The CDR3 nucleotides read TGTGCCAGCTCACCACAGGGGCGCGCTGGGGCCAACGTCCTGACTTTC. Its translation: CASSPQGRAGANVLTF.

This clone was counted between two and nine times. DNA for the CDR3: TGTGCCAGCAGAGAATACAGGGGAAATTCCTACGAGCAGTACTTC. Protein: CASREYRGNSYEQYF. This chain uses TRBV6-5 with TRBJ2-7; 7 nucleotides match TRBD1. The CDR3 length is 15 residues. Germline V gives CDR1 MNHEY, CDR2 SVGAGI. The junction had 9 bases not matched to a gene; V was cut back by 6 bases and J by 1 base.

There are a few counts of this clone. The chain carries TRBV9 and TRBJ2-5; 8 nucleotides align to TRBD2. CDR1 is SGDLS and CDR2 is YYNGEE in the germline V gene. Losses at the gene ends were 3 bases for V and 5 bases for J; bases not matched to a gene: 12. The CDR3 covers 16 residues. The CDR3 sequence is CASSAAPLSGSETQYF. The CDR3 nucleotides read TGTGCCAGCAGCGCCGCCCCTCTAAGCGGGAGCGAGACCCAGTACTTC.

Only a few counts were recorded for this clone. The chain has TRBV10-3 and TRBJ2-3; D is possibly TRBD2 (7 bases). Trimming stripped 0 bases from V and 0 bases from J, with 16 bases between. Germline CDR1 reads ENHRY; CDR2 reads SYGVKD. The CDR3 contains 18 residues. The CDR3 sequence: CAISESRGQGLSTDTQYF. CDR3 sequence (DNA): TGTGCCATCAGTGAGTCGCGGGGGCAGGGATTAAGCACAGATACGCAGTATTTT.

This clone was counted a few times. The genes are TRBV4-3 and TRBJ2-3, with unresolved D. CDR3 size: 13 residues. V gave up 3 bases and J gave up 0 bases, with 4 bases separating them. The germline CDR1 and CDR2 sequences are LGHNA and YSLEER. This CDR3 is CASSQGSTDTQYF. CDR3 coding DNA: TGCGCCAGCAGCCAGGGCAGCACAGATACGCAGTATTTT.

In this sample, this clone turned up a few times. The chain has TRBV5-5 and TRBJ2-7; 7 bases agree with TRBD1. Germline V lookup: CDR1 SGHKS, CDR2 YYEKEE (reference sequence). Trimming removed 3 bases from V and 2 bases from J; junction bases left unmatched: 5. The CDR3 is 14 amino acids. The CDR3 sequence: CASSSRTGPYEQYF. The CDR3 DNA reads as TGTGCCAGCAGCTCTCGGACAGGACCCTACGAGCAGTACTTC.

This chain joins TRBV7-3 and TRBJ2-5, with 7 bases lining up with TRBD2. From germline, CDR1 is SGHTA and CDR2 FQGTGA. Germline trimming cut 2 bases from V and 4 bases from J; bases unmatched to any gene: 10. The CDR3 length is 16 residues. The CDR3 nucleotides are TGTGCCAGCAGCTTAGGGGGGGGAGTTGGTGGAGAGACCCAGTACTTC. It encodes CASSLGGGVGGETQYF.

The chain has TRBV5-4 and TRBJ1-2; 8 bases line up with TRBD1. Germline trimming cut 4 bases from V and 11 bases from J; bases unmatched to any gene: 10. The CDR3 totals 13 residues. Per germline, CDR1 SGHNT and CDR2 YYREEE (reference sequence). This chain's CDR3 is CASSEGTGDRYTF. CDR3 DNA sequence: TGTGCCAGCAGCGAAGGGACAGGAGACAGGTACACCTTC. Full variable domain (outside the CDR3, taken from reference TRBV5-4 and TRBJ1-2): ETGVTQSPTHLIKTRGQQVTLRCSSQSGHNTVSWYQQALGQGPQFIFQYYREEENGRGNFPPRFSGLQFPNYSSELNVNALELDDSALYLCASSEGTGDRYTFGSGTRLTVV.

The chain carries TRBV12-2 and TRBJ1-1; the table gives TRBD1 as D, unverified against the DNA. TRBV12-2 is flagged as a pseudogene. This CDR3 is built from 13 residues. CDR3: CARQGALNTEAFF. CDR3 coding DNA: TGTGCAAGGCAGGGGGCCCTGAACACTGAAGCTTTCTTT.

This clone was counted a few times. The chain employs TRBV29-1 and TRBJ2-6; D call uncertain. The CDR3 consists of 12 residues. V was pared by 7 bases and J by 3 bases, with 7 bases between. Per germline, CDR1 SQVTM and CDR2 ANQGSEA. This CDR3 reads CSATLGANVLTF. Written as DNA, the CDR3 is TGCAGCGCAACTCTTGGGGCCAACGTCCTGACTTTC.

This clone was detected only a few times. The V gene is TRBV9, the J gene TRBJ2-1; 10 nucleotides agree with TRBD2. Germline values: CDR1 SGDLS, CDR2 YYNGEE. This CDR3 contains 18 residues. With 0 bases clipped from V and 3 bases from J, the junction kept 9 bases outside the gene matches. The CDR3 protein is CASSVGGGASGGYNEQFF. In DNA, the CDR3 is TGTGCCAGCAGCGTAGGGGGTGGAGCTAGCGGGGGCTACAATGAGCAGTTCTTC.

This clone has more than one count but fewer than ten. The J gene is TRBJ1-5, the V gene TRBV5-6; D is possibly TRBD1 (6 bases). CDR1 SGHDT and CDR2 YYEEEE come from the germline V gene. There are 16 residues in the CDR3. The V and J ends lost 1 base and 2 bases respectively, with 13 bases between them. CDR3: CASSLRGGAGNQPQHF. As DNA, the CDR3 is TGTGCCAGCAGCTTGAGGGGGGGGGCAGGCAATCAGCCCCAGCATTTT.

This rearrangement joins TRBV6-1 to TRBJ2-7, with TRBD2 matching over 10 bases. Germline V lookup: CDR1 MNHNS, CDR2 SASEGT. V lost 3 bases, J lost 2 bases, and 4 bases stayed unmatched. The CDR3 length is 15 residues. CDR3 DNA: TGTGCCAGCAGTGACCTTAGCGGGGGGCCCTACGAGCAGTACTTC. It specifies CASSDLSGGPYEQYF.